The source of this TCR beta chain is a study of control samples from healthy donors and cancer patients (dated by TCRdb to 2018 to 2021). The CDR3 measures 16 amino acids from cysteine to phenylalanine. The sequence is cut down to CDR3 DNA, 48 bases in frame from base 1. Looking up the germline V gene (reference sequence) yields CDR1 MNHNY and CDR2 SVGAGI. Relative to germline, V is missing 0 bases and J is missing 5 bases, with 7 bases of the junction outside any gene match. Details on this clone: No antigen is known for it. No base quality values were provided; no much bigger clone lies one nucleotide off.

Library preparation was by the immunoSEQ multiplex PCR assay. This is the immuneACCESS table as TCRdb keeps it, with only in-frame sequences that have V and J called. A part of the clones is gone; compared with another copy, unresolved V genes explain less than half, and the rest is unexplained. The sample includes 110,000 to 150,000 clones, with approximately 92% observed a single time. In total, the top ten clones hold about 11% of the sample. Sequencing was carried out using blood. This receptor chain uses TRBV6-6 and TRBJ2-1, and 7 junctional nucleotides match TRBD2. The sequence was collected from a man aged 25-45 years in good health. The DNA reads TGTGCCAGCAGTTACTCGGGAGCGGGATACGACAATGAGCAGTTCTTC. Its protein is CASSYSGAGYDNEQFF.